This T cell receptor beta chain comes out of a study of blood T cell repertoires in COVID-19 (dated by TCRdb to the early 2020s). Broadly, across the study: Samples covering the acute and convalescent phases of COVID-19 were provided by collaborators in the United States, Italy and Spain. The prospective study material was composed of cDNA or gDNA derived from T cells, B-cell-depleted T cells, or PBMCs. Subjects who had been exposed to COVID-19, were actively infected with it, or had recovered from it provided the deeply sampled blood TCRbeta repertoires that made up the dataset. The repertoires were made available in a free public database intended to serve as a resource for research on the immune response to SARS-CoV-2. The samples were drawn from two sources: the first 160 participants of the ongoing ImmuneRACE study, and 1,200 or so subjects contributed by 6 global collaborators. Sample metadata almost always included a de-identified subject ID, COVID-19 status, age in years and sex. Where HLA class I and class II types were available, the types were taken from metadata supplied by the sample provider, not from assay-based typing.

On the study overall, not on this receptor specifically: The amount of clinical and demographic metadata varied by source and participant and was provided uncurated.

The germline V gene encodes CDR1 WSHSY and CDR2 SAAADI. The CDR3 holds 13 amino acids from the cysteine to the phenylalanine. The retained sequence is limited to the CDR3, 39 bases, with the frame set at the first base. V gives up 6 bases and J gives up 0 bases, and the segment between their germline ends measures 9 bases. TCRbeta CDR3 regions were amplified from genomic DNA by means of the immunoSEQ Assay, a bias-controlled multiplex PCR. The authors' analysis ran thus. Nucleated cell counts per sample were estimated from amplification of reference gene primers within the assay. To quantify the absolute abundance of each unique TCRbeta CDR3 rearrangement, sequence reads were collapsed and filtered. Productive Simpson clonality was computed per sample as the square root of Simpson's diversity index over productive rearrangements. Here the immuneACCESS table is served through TCRdb, limited to in-frame sequences with V and J called. Missing clones are a known gap in these copies; in checked studies unresolved V genes cover under half, and the rest lacks a known reason. V and J calls and clone size are those listed in that table; D and trimming were worked out from the DNA. This sample is represented by under 250,000 clones; approximately 82% of them were singletons. The ten largest make up roughly 9.4% of the sample.

Collaborating institutions collected whole blood in K2EDTA tubes following their own protocols. For TCRbeta analysis, collaborators shipped samples in one of three forms: frozen whole blood, isolated PBMCs, or DNA extracted from either of those sample types. Concerning this clone: Its target antigen remains unknown. The record has no base qualities; no much larger clone is one base away.

The sequence came from a man aged 40-50 years with active or convalescent COVID-19. The sequence is built from TRBV10-2 and TRBJ2-7, with a weak D call of TRBD1 (6 bases match). The sequencing sample was made of peripheral blood. The CDR3 protein: CASSWDTSYEQYF. The bases read TGCGCCAGCAGCTGGGACACCTCCTACGAGCAGTACTTC.